The entry that follows covers one TCR beta chain sequence. Antigen: not known. It was with 60 Vbeta and 13 Jbeta primers that the PCR ran. Sequencing used immunoSEQ multiplex PCR; TCRdb keeps in-frame clones, though not all of them. The sample holds around 140,000 clones, approximately 61% seen once. Trimming shortened V by 0 bases and J by 4 bases, and 13 bases separated the two germline ends. The CDR3 runs to 16 residues. Germline V gene data show CDR1 as SGDLS and CDR2 as YYNGEE. The source of the sample is a study of cytomegalovirus exposure and HLA in healthy donors. In the study overall: Unique TCRs from HLA-typed donors, 80 million to 90 million of them, were held in an early data release. Study results and caveats: What was likely a sequencing artifact was a cluster of highly shared sequence variants. Diagnosis of cytomegalovirus status made by the classifier reportedly showed high specificity and sensitivity.

The sample comprised PBMCs. The chain combines TRBV9 with TRBJ2-2; D not certain. The clonotype was recovered from a woman aged 35 to 49 in good health and CMV-seronegative. The CDR3 loop is CASSVGAGQSTGELFF. The CDR3 DNA follows: TGTGCCAGCAGCGTAGGGGCAGGCCAGTCCACCGGGGAGCTGTTTTTT.